This passage covers 18 T cell receptor beta chains from one sample sequenced in a study of cytomegalovirus exposure and HLA in healthy donors. Repertoires were generated with immunoSEQ multiplex PCR, while TCRdb's copy carries only in-frame clones and drops some. The table lists 150,000 to 200,000 clones, 86% of them singletons. Specimen: PBMCs. The receptor source for this set is a woman younger than 35 in good health and CMV-seronegative.

This clone was seen a single time. The J gene is TRBJ2-7, the V gene TRBV6-5; TRBD2 aligns across 7 bases. The CDR3 is made up of 14 amino acids. Germline V gene data show CDR1 as MNHEY and CDR2 as SVGAGI. With V trimmed by 2 bases and J by 4 bases, 5 bases remained unmatched. CDR3 coding DNA: TGTGCCAGCAGTTACGTGGGAGGGCCGTACGAGCAGTACTTC. Translated: CASSYVGGPYEQYF.

The genes are TRBV5-6 and TRBJ2-5; 8 nucleotides agree with TRBD1. The CDR3 loop spans 14 amino acids. J lost 1 base, V lost 3 bases, and 2 bases had no gene match. Germline CDR1 and CDR2: SGHDT and YYEEEE. The CDR3 spells CASSSQGAQETQYF. DNA for the CDR3: TGTGCCAGCAGCTCCCAGGGGGCCCAAGAGACCCAGTACTTC.

The rearrangement links TRBV6-6 to TRBJ1-5; possible D gene TRBD1, 6 bases. This CDR3 is 15 amino acids long. V was trimmed by 5 bases and J by 1 base, leaving 12 bases between them. Germline CDR1 is MNHNY and CDR2 is SVGAGI (reference sequence). The DNA of the CDR3 is TGTGCCAGCAGTCAACAGGGAAACAGCAATCAGCCCCAGCATTTT. Protein: CASSQQGNSNQPQHF.

The chain combines TRBV5-4 with TRBJ1-4; 7 bases are shared with TRBD1. The CDR3 consists of 15 residues. V was clipped by 1 base and J by 4 bases; unmatched bases: 4. Germline V CDR1 and CDR2: SGHNT, YYREEE (reference sequence). CDR3 in amino acids: CASSLRQGVNEKLFF. The DNA of the CDR3 is TGTGCCAGCAGCTTGCGGCAGGGGGTTAATGAAAAACTGTTTTTT.

The rearrangement joins TRBV9 to TRBJ1-2; 9 bases match TRBD1. The CDR3 length is 15 residues. Germline V gene lookup returns CDR1 SGDLS and CDR2 YYNGEE. The V and J ends lost 0 bases and 7 bases, in that order; junction bases with no gene match: 7. DNA of the CDR3: TGTGCCAGCAGCGTAGGGAGGGGACAGGGTGTTGGCTACACCTTC. This encodes CASSVGRGQGVGYTF.

The J gene is TRBJ1-6, the V gene TRBV10-3, with 10 bases matching TRBD1. The trim removed 4 bases at V and 7 bases at J, leaving 10 bases unmatched. This CDR3 is 17 amino acids long. CDR1 and CDR2 (germline): ENHRY, SYGVKD. The CDR3 DNA reads TGTGCCATCAGTGGGGCCGGGACAGGGGTCGGGAATTCACCCCTCCACTTT. Amino acid sequence: CAISGAGTGVGNSPLHF.

V and J are TRBV19 and TRBJ2-7, with 7 bases identical to TRBD1. Germline V gene lookup returns CDR1 LNHDA and CDR2 SQIVND (reference sequence). The trim removed 3 bases at V and 5 bases at J, leaving 7 bases unmatched. The CDR3 covers 14 residues. The DNA for the CDR3 is TGTGCCAGTAGTATGAGACAGGGTTTGCACGAGCAGTACTTC. Residues: CASSMRQGLHEQYF.

V usage is TRBV2 and J usage is TRBJ1-3; 7 nucleotides agree with TRBD1. Trimming took 5 bases from V and 0 from J; bases not matched to a gene: 7. The CDR3 covers 16 residues. Germline CDR1 and CDR2: SNHLY and FYNNEI. The DNA of the CDR3 is TGTGCCAGCAGTATCTTACAGGGGCGCTCTGGAAACACCATATATTTT. Its protein product is CASSILQGRSGNTIYF.

This chain links TRBV30 with TRBJ2-7, with D possibly being TRBD2 (5 bases). This CDR3 has 16 residues. Germline V gene lookup returns CDR1 GTSNPN and CDR2 SVGIG (reference sequence). The germline V and J ends were trimmed by 0 bases and 2 bases, with 17 bases remaining between them. The CDR3 region has the DNA TGTGCCTGGAGTGTACGGCGAGGGCGGCGGGCCTACGAGCAGTACTTC. It encodes CAWSVRRGRRAYEQYF.

The chain uses TRBV7-2 and TRBJ1-1; TRBD1 aligns across 7 bases. Trimming cost V 4 bases and J 0 bases; bases outside gene matches: 5. The CDR3 runs 15 residues. Per the germline V gene, CDR1 is SGHTA and CDR2 is FQGNSA. The chain's CDR3 is CASSYGTAVNTEAFF. CDR3 sequence (DNA): TGTGCCAGCAGCTATGGGACAGCGGTGAACACTGAAGCTTTCTTT. Complete variable domain (other parts from reference TRBV7-2 and TRBJ1-1): GAGVSQSPSNKVTEKGKDVELRCDPISGHTALYWYRQSLGQGLEFLIYFQGNSAPDKSGLPSDRFSAERTGGSVSTLTIQRTQQEDSAVYLCASSYGTAVNTEAFFGQGTRLTVV.

The chain couples TRBV4-1 to TRBJ2-7; 9 bases are shared with TRBD1. Trimming at V came to 0 bases and at J to 4 bases, leaving 4 bases not matched to a gene. Germline CDR1 is MGHRA and CDR2 is YSYEKL. CDR3 length: 15 residues. DNA of the CDR3: TGCGCCAGCAGCCAAGAGTGGACAGGGGCTTACGAGCAGTACTTC. Translation: CASSQEWTGAYEQYF.

The chain employs TRBV4-2 and TRBJ2-3; 13 bases line up with TRBD2. The trim removed 4 bases at V and 1 base at J, leaving 17 bases unmatched. The germline V gene has CDR1 LGHNA and CDR2 YNFKEQ. CDR3 length equals 21 residues. CDR3 bases: TGTGCCAGCAGCCGAACCAGGGGGGAGACTAGCGGGAGGAGGGGCACAGATACGCAGTATTTT. Translation gives CASSRTRGETSGRRGTDTQYF.

The rearrangement joins TRBV27 to TRBJ1-2; a possible D gene is TRBD1 (6 bases). CDR1 is MNHEY, CDR2 SMNVEV, per germline (reference sequence). V dropped 5 bases and J dropped 0 bases, with 16 bases sitting between them. CDR3 length: 16 residues. CDR3 protein: CASSRFRDNPNYGYTF. CDR3 in DNA: TGTGCCAGCAGTCGCTTCCGGGACAACCCTAACTATGGCTACACCTTC.

This clone has only one observation. This chain uses TRBV10-3 with TRBJ2-5; maybe TRBD2 (5 bases). V was cut by 4 bases and J by 4 bases, with 7 bases left in between. This CDR3 comprises 12 residues. Germline V lookup: CDR1 ENHRY, CDR2 SYGVKD. This CDR3 reads CAISGGLETQYF. The CDR3 DNA is TGTGCCATCAGTGGAGGGTTAGAGACCCAGTACTTC.

This clone was counted a single time. The chain couples TRBV9 to TRBJ1-4, with D perhaps TRBD1 (6 bases). The CDR3 is 14 residues long. The germline V gene encodes CDR1 SGDLS and CDR2 YYNGEE. V lost 4 bases and J lost 10, with 17 bases in between. The CDR3 DNA sequence: TGTGCCAGCAGCCCTAATCCGGACAGTAGAAAACTGTTTTTT. It is translated as CASSPNPDSRKLFF.

This chain links TRBV19 with TRBJ2-3; possible D gene TRBD2, 5 bases. Germline V gives CDR1 LNHDA, CDR2 SQIVND (reference sequence). V was cut by 7 bases and J by 4 bases, with 15 bases left in between. The CDR3 spans 14 residues. The CDR3 DNA sequence: TGTGCCAGTAACCCTAGCTACTATCCAGATACGCAGTATTTT. It specifies CASNPSYYPDTQYF.

This clone occurred once. This chain connects TRBV6-5 to TRBJ2-6; D is ambiguous. The CDR3 spans 16 residues. V was clipped by 2 bases and J by 0 bases, with 8 bases between them. The germline V gene has CDR1 MNHEY and CDR2 SVGAGI. The DNA for the CDR3 is TGTGCCAGCAGTTACATAGACATCTCTGGGGCCAACGTCCTGACTTTC. Translation gives CASSYIDISGANVLTF.

Here the CDR3 reads CASSLSGGHSYGYTF. The CDR3 DNA reads as TGTGCCAGCAGCTTAAGTGGTGGACACAGCTATGGCTACACCTTC. The V gene is TRBV7-2, the J gene TRBJ1-2; tentatively, D is TRBD1 (5 bases). Trimming took 2 bases from V and 4 from J, leaving 14 bases between them. CDR1 and CDR2 from the germline V gene are SGHTA and FQGNSA. This CDR3 has 15 residues.